What follows is one T cell receptor beta chain and its context. The investigators amplified TCR beta CDR3 regions from RNA transcripts. HTBI primers drove first-round RT-PCR of the TCR CDR3. Each CDR3 protein is one row after TCRdb ran MiXCR on the multiplex PCR reads. The sample yields 45,000 to 75,000 distinct CDR3 sequences, around half seen once. This specimen comes from a study of T cells in Graves' hyperthyroidism and ophthalmopathy. Unmatched junction bases numbered 8, after V lost 5 bases and J lost 6 bases. CDR1 and CDR2 from the germline V gene are GTSNPN and SVGIG (reference sequence). The CDR3 is 14 residues long. The study included ophthalmopathy patients with Clinical Activity Score at least 3, NOSPECS grade at least 4 and duration under 3 months. Around 10 ml fresh peripheral blood yielded the PBMCs.

Material for sequencing was blood. The V and J genes are TRBV30 and TRBJ1-5; 9 bases are a match to TRBD1. This TCR was sampled from a woman between 25 and 40 years old with Graves' ophthalmopathy. The CDR3 region is CAWAPGQGSQPQHF. For the CDR3, the DNA is TGTGCCTGGGCCCCGGGACAGGGCAGTCAGCCCCAGCATTTT.